This TCR beta chain originates from a study of T cells after yellow fever vaccination. CDR3 length: 13 amino acids. Germline-derived CDR1 and CDR2 are SGHNT and YYREEE (reference sequence). Trimming stripped 4 bases from V and 5 bases from J, with 9 bases between. MiXCR, applied by TCRdb to the 5' RACE reads, yields one record per CDR3 protein. The data contain around 320,000 distinct CDR3 sequences, 4% to 5.5% of them seen just once; the ten biggest clones take up just under 20%. In its sample, this clonotype was seen a few times. The antigen is undetermined. Broader study findings: Researchers report a weaker secondary response that nonetheless peaked faster, day 5 versus 15.

The chain employs TRBV5-4 and TRBJ1-4, with a tentative D call TRBD1 (5 bases). The specimen comprised PBMCs, sampled 15 days after the yellow fever booster vaccination. This receptor was taken from a man aged 18 to 29 who received the YFV17D yellow fever vaccine. CDR3 sequence: CASSPDSNEKLFF. DNA of the CDR3: TGTGCCAGCAGCCCTGACAGCAATGAAAAACTGTTTTTT.